Following are 6 T cell receptor beta chains from one sample sequenced in a study of blood T cell repertoires in COVID-19. Clones were read by immunoSEQ multiplex PCR, and TCRdb kept only the in-frame ones, dropping some. Of 150,000 to 200,000 clones in the sample, roughly four fifths were seen once. Sequencing used peripheral blood. These receptors all stem from a woman of 80 years or more with acute or convalescent COVID-19.

The chain uses TRBV28 and TRBJ2-7, with D hard to call. From germline, CDR1 is MDHEN and CDR2 SYDVKM. The CDR3 totals 14 residues. Trimming took off 5 bases at V and 3 bases at J, with 14 bases between the two ends. CDR3 bases: TGTGCCAGCAGTCCCCGGGTCCAACTCTACGAGCAGTACTTC. Translating it yields CASSPRVQLYEQYF.

This sequence joins TRBV28 and TRBJ1-5; 9 nucleotides align to TRBD1. The germline V gene encodes CDR1 MDHEN and CDR2 SYDVKM. Germline trimming cut 4 bases from V and 6 bases from J; bases unmatched to any gene: 10. The CDR3 covers 16 residues. CDR3 protein: CASSSPSTGGSQPQHF. The CDR3 bases are TGTGCCAGCAGTTCGCCCTCGACAGGGGGTAGTCAGCCCCAGCATTTT.

This rearrangement joins TRBV2 to TRBJ2-1, with D possibly TRBD2 on 5 matching bases. The CDR3 consists of 14 residues. Germline-derived CDR1 and CDR2 are SNHLY and FYNNEI. V lost 4 bases and J 9 bases, leaving 16 bases between the germline ends. CDR3 DNA: TGTGCCAGCAGTGGTTTCCGGGGAAAACCTGAGCAGTTCTTC. It encodes CASSGFRGKPEQFF. Drawing the rest from reference TRBV2 and TRBJ2-1, the complete variable domain is EPEVTQTPSHQVTQMGQEVILRCVPISNHLYFYWYRQILGQKVEFLVSFYNNEISEKSEIFDDQFSVERPDGSNFTLKIRSTKLEDSAMYFCASSGFRGKPEQFFGPGTRLTVL.

V and J are TRBV5-1 and TRBJ2-3; possible D gene TRBD2, 5 bases. Germline V lookup: CDR1 SGHRS, CDR2 YFSETQ. Trimming removed 0 bases at V and 2 bases at J, with 19 bases between. This CDR3 region has 18 residues. CDR3 nucleotides: TGCGCCAGCAGCTTGGTAGGTTCTAGCCGATTTCTCACAGATACGCAGTATTTT. Encoded protein: CASSLVGSSRFLTDTQYF.

DNA of the CDR3: TGTGCCAGCAGCTTGAGTAGCGGGAGGAGCAATGAGCAGTTCTTC. Translating it yields CASSLSSGRSNEQFF. The chain combines TRBV5-5 with TRBJ2-1, with 10 nucleotides matching TRBD2. Germline V CDR1 and CDR2: SGHKS, YYEKEE (reference sequence). The CDR3 totals 15 residues. J was trimmed by 6 bases and V by 1 base; bases with no gene match: 4.

The J gene is TRBJ2-5, the V gene TRBV18; 7 bases match TRBD1. The CDR3 is 15 residues long. Trimming took 2 bases from V and 4 from J; bases not matched to a gene: 7. CDR1 is KGHSH and CDR2 is LQKENI in the germline V gene. The CDR3 bases are TGTGCCAGCTCACCAATGACAGGGAAAGGAGAGACCCAGTACTTC. It encodes CASSPMTGKGETQYF.